This T cell receptor (beta chain) is drawn from a study of cytomegalovirus exposure and HLA in healthy donors. Turning to this clone: Its antigen is not known.

Data came from immunoSEQ multiplex PCR; TCRdb stores just in-frame clones and leaves some out. Of around 350,000 clones in the sample, 86% were seen once. The CDR3 totals 12 residues. The V gene lost 1 base and the J gene lost 6 bases, with 7 bases spanning the gap. The germline V gene encodes CDR1 SGHAT and CDR2 FQNNGV. Whole-study results and caveats: The authors confirmed in vitro that a few CMV-associated chains were specific for CMV antigens. Per published reports, the classifier diagnosed cytomegalovirus status with high specificity and sensitivity.

The chain uses TRBV11-2 and TRBJ2-7; D is unresolved. The receptor was derived from a woman between 18 and 29 years old in good health and CMV-seronegative. The sequencing sample was made of PBMCs. The CDR3 loop is CASSLGLPEQYF. The CDR3 DNA sequence: TGTGCCAGCAGCTTAGGACTTCCCGAGCAGTACTTC.